This T cell receptor (beta chain) was captured in a study of T-cell reconstitution after alpha-beta-depleted transplantation in children. Unique molecular identifiers were incorporated when the TCRbeta library was constructed. Each CDR3 protein gets one entry after TCRdb re-called the PCR reads with MiXCR. This table has about 610,000 distinct CDR3 sequences, 10% appearing once. The germline gives CDR1 SQVTM, CDR2 ANQGSEA. J lost 7 bases, V lost 4 bases, and 10 bases had no gene match. The CDR3 is 13 residues long. This clonotype was seen only a few times. The chain recombines TRBV29-1 with TRBJ2-7; 7 positions agree with TRBD2. Sequenced here: PBMCs from the stem cell graft donor, sampled from the stem cell graft. The receptor was derived from a human donor who donated a stem cell graft to a child with acute myeloid leukemia. CDR3 amino acids: CSVVPAGPGEQYF. CDR3 bases: TGCAGCGTTGTCCCAGCGGGGCCCGGGGAGCAGTACTTC.